The clone carrying this T cell receptor beta chain is deemed medium-sized. TCRdb redid the calling of the PCR reads with MiXCR, one entry per CDR3 protein. The sample has about 15,000 distinct CDR3 sequences; around half are singletons. This record belongs to a study of tumor-infiltrating lymphocytes in oesophageal squamous cell carcinoma. The TCR originated in a male donor with esophageal squamous cell carcinoma. Sample: blood.

The CDR3, as DNA: TGTGCCAGCAGCTCGAGACTAGCGGGAGGCGTCGACGAGCAGTACTTC. Encoded protein: CASSSRLAGGVDEQYF. The chain links TRBV7-6 to TRBJ2-7; 13 bases are a match to TRBD2. CDR3 length: 16 amino acids. J was trimmed by 5 bases and V by 4 bases; bases with no gene match: 8. Germline CDR1 is SGHVS and CDR2 is FNYEAQ.